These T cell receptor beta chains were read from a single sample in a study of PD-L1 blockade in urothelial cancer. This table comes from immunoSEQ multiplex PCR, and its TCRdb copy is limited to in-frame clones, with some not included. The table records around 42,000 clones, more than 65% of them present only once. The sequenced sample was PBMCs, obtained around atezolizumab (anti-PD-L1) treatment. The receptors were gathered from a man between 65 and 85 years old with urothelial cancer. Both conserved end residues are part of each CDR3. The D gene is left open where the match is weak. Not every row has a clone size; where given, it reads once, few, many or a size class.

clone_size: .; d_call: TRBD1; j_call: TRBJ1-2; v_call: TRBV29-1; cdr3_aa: CSVDVQGEGYGYTF; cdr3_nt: TGCAGCGTTGACGTACAGGGGGAAGGCTATGGCTACACCTTC
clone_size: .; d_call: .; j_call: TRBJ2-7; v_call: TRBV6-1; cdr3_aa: CASKLTDDYEQYF; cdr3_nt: TGTGCCAGCAAGCTCACAGACGACTACGAGCAGTACTTC
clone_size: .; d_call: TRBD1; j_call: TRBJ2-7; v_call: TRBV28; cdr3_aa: CASSWDSPREQYF; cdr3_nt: TGTGCCAGCAGTTGGGACAGCCCTAGAGAGCAGTACTTC
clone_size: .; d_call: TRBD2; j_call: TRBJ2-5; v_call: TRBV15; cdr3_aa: CATSRGPLAGEETQYF; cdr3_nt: TGTGCCACCAGCAGAGGCCCCCTAGCGGGAGAAGAGACCCAGTACTTC
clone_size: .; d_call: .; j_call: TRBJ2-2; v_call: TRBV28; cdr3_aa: CASSLGVATVNTGELFF; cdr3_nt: TGTGCCAGCAGTTTAGGAGTAGCAACGGTGAACACCGGGGAGCTGTTTTTT
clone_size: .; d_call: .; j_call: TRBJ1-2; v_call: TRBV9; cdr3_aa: CASSGSREGYTF; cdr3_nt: TGTGCCAGCAGCGGCAGCCGGGAGGGCTACACCTTC
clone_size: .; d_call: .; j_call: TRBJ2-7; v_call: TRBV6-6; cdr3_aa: CASSPRSPSVYEQYF; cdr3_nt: TGTGCCAGCAGCCCCAGGTCTCCATCTGTCTACGAGCAGTACTTC
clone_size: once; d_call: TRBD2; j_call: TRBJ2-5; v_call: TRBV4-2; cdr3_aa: CASSQTSSGDTQETQYF; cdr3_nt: TGTGCCAGCAGCCAAACTTCTAGCGGGGATACCCAAGAGACCCAGTACTTC
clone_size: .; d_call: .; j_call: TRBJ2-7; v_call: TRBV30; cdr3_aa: CAWSGSGASEQYF; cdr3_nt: TGTGCCTGGAGTGGTTCAGGGGCAAGCGAGCAGTACTTC
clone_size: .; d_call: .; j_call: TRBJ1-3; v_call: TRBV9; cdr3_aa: CVSSVDSTSGNTIYF; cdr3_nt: TGTGTCAGCAGCGTAGACAGTACCTCTGGAAACACCATATATTTT
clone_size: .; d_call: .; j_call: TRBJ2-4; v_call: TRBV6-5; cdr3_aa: CASSYRLDRTFQYF; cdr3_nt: TGTGCCAGCAGTTACCGGCTCGACCGGACTTTTCAGTACTTC
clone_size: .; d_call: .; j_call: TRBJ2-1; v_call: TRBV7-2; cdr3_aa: CASTQGGGRRGNEQFF; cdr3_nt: TGTGCCAGCACCCAAGGGGGGGGTCGGAGGGGCAATGAGCAGTTCTTC
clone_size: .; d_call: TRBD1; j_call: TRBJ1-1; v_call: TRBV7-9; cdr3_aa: CASSARTGRRAEAFF; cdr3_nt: TGTGCCAGCAGCGCAAGGACAGGGCGTCGCGCTGAAGCTTTCTTT
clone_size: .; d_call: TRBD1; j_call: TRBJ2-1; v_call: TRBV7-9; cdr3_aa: CASSSIDREFYNEQFF; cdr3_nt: TGTGCCAGCAGCTCCATAGACAGGGAATTCTACAATGAGCAGTTCTTC
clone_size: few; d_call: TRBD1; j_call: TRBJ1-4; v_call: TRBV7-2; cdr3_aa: CASSWDREGVGEKLFF; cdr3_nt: TGTGCCAGCAGCTGGGACAGGGAGGGGGTCGGTGAAAAACTGTTTTTT
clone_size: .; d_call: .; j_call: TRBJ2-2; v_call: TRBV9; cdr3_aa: CASSPRGRETGELFF; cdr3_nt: TGTGCCAGCAGCCCCCGGGGTAGGGAAACCGGGGAGCTGTTTTTT
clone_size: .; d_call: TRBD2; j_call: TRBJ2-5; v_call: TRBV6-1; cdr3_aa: CASSEARLAETQYF; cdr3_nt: TGTGCCAGCAGTGAAGCTAGACTAGCGGAGACCCAGTACTTC
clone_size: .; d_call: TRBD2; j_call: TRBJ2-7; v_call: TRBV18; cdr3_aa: CASSVAGGPISEQYF; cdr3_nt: TGTGCCAGCTCAGTAGCGGGAGGGCCGATTAGCGAGCAGTACTTC
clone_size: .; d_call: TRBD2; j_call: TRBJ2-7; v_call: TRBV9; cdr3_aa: CASSEGLAAYEQYF; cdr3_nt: TGTGCCAGCAGCGAGGGACTAGCGGCCTACGAGCAGTACTTC